This T cell receptor (beta chain) was sequenced in a study of cytomegalovirus exposure and HLA in healthy donors. This clone was seen just once. The PCR contained 60 Vbeta and 13 Jbeta primers. TCRdb keeps only in-frame clones here, not all; method: immunoSEQ multiplex PCR. The sample contains 120,000 to 150,000 clones, around 72% of which appear only once. Trimming took 4 bases from V and 6 from J; bases not matched to a gene: 12. The germline gives CDR1 SGHRS, CDR2 YFSETQ. This CDR3 region has 16 residues. V usage is TRBV5-1 and J usage is TRBJ2-1, with 8 nucleotides matching TRBD2. The specimen sequenced was PBMCs. The receptor was isolated from a woman aged 40 to 50 in good health and CMV-seronegative. The DNA of the CDR3 is TGCGCCAGCAGCCTGATGGGGACTAGATCCGCCAATGAGCAGTTCTTC. Protein sequence: CASSLMGTRSANEQFF. Full variable domain (rest looked up from reference TRBV5-1 and TRBJ2-1): KAGVTQTPRYLIKTRGQQVTLSCSPISGHRSVSWYQQTPGQGLQFLFEYFSETQRNKGNFPGRFSGRQFSNSRSEMNVSTLELGDSALYLCASSLMGTRSANEQFFGPGTRLTVL.